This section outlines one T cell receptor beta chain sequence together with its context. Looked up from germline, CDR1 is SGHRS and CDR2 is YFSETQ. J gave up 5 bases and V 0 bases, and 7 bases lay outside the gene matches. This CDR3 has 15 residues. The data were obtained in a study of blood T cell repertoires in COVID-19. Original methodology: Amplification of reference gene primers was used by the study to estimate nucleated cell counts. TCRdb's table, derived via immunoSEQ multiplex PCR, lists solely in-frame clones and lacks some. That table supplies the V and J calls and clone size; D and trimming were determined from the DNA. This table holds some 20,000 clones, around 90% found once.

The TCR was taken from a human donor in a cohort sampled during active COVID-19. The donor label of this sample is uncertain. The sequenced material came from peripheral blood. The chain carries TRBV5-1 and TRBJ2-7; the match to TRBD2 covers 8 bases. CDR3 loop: CASSLELAGNHEQYF. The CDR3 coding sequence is TGCGCCAGCAGCTTGGAGTTAGCGGGAAACCACGAGCAGTACTTC.